This TCR beta chain was identified during a study of OX40 agonist ivuxolimab in advanced cancers. Background for the entire study: Ivuxolimab was an agonistic, fully human IgG2 monoclonal antibody directed against OX40 (CD134), a costimulatory receptor. Intravenous ivuxolimab was administered to patients every 2 weeks at six dose levels: 0.01, 0.1, 0.3, 1.5, 3 and 10 mg/kg. Of the 50 to 55 patients in dose escalation, about 20 had hepatocellular carcinoma, roughly 15 had melanoma, 9 had renal cell carcinoma and 9 had head and neck cancer. The dose-escalation cohort was around 83% male with a mean age of approximately 59 years, ranging from about 23 to 85. Patients were allowed to have had prior anti-PD-1, anti-PD-L1 or anti-CTLA-4 therapy, and 40% of the dose-escalation patients had been treated with checkpoint inhibitors. Partial responses occurred in three dose-escalation patients, of whom one had hepatocellular carcinoma and two had cutaneous melanoma. Peripheral TCRbeta sequencing aimed to test whether ivuxolimab altered TCR sequence diversity and caused clonal T-cell expansion. The paper reports the monotherapy dose-escalation portion (N ≈ 50 patients) of the phase I ivuxolimab trial.

Per the germline V gene, MNHEY is the CDR1 and SVGAGI is the CDR2. The CDR3 holds 16 amino acids from the cysteine to the phenylalanine. Just the 48-base CDR3 DNA is kept, in frame starting at base 1. The V and J ends are trimmed by 2 bases and 0 bases, leaving 10 bases between them. Genomic DNA was extracted from sorted cells for sequencing of the TCRbeta CDR3 region. The immunoSEQ Assay was used for sequencing of TCRbeta CDR3 regions. As stored in TCRdb, this immuneACCESS dataset retains in-frame rearrangements with V and J assigned. A fraction of the clones does not appear; measured against another copy, unresolved V genes explain less than half of the discrepancy, and the remainder lacks a known reason. For this sample the table gives around 61,000 clones, of which roughly 80% were detected only once. The ten biggest clones cover approximately 5% of the sample. What the research found in general, with its limitations: Clonal expansion of both CD4+ and CD8+ blood T cells was observed from baseline to week 6 at doses 0.1 to 3.0 mg/kg. In the 0.1-3.0 mg/kg groups, partial responders had among the lowest normalized peripheral clonal expansion, particularly in CD8+ T cells. After ivuxolimab, more expanded clones were found on average in CD8+ T cells than in CD4+ T cells. Low levels of normalized T-cell clonal expansion were also shown by some nonresponding patients. Which antigens the clonally expanded peripheral T cells were specific for was not determined.

Patients with a history of autoimmune disease or receiving systemic immunosuppression were excluded from the trial. Peripheral blood for TCR sequencing was collected from all dose cohorts at baseline, on cycle 4 day 1, and on cycle 7 day 1. Samples came from an open-label, multicenter, first-in-human phase I dose-escalation trial of ivuxolimab. Adults with locally advanced or metastatic head and neck squamous cell, hepatocellular, melanoma or renal cell carcinoma were enrolled in the trial. CD4+ and CD8+ T cells were sorted separately from peripheral blood before TCR sequencing. With respect to this clone: Its antigen remains undetermined. No base quality information exists; no much larger clone differs at one position.

The chain is encoded by TRBV6-5 joined to TRBJ1-4, with no confidently assigned D gene. The sequencing here drew on CD4+ or CD8+ T cells sorted from blood, taken in a trial of the OX40 agonist ivuxolimab. The clonotype comes from an adult with an advanced solid tumor such as melanoma, head and neck, liver or kidney cancer. The nucleotide sequence reads TGTGCCAGCAGTTACAGGGCGCCCCCAACTAATGAAAAACTGTTTTTT. Translated, it reads CASSYRAPPTNEKLFF.